The 23 T cell receptor beta chains below all came from one sample that was sequenced in a study of graft-versus-host responses after intestinal transplantation (dated by TCRdb to the early 2020s). Library construction relied on the immunoSEQ multiplex PCR assay. TCRdb's version of the immuneACCESS table is confined to in-frame rearrangements and falls short of the full clone set. An unresolved V gene accounts for under half of the shortfall where checked; the remainder is of unknown origin. This sample is represented by around 30,000 clones; approximately 82% of them were singletons. The ten top clones hold around 1.1% of the sample. The sample in question was PBMCs, obtained approximately four weeks after intestinal transplant. These receptor sequences come from a human patient who received an intestinal transplant, so some T cells may come from the graft donor.

The chain has TRBV19 and TRBJ2-6; D is uncertain. Germline V gives CDR1 LNHDA, CDR2 SQIVND (reference sequence). The CDR3 is made up of 13 amino acids. V lost 2 bases and J lost 4, with 3 bases in between. CDR3 bases: TGTGCCAGTAGTATATCAGGGGCCAACGTCCTGACTTTC. It codes for CASSISGANVLTF.

The chain couples TRBV18 to TRBJ1-5; D is unresolved. This CDR3 is built from 15 residues. Germline V gene lookup returns CDR1 KGHSH and CDR2 LQKENI. V lost 1 base to trimming and J lost 1 base, with 8 bases between them. The CDR3 DNA reads TGTGCCAGCTCACCACTTGGAGGGAGCAATCAGCCCCAGCATTTT. It specifies CASSPLGGSNQPQHF.

By sample share, this clone is medium-sized (0.01 to 0.1%). The rearrangement uses TRBV11-1 and TRBJ2-7; 12 bases agree with TRBD2. V dropped 1 base and J dropped 6; count of bases not matched to a gene: 1. The CDR3 runs 14 residues. Germline CDR1 SGHAT, CDR2 FQDESV (reference sequence). CDR3 protein: CASSLGTSGTEQYF. DNA for the CDR3: TGTGCCAGCAGCTTAGGGACTAGCGGGACCGAGCAGTACTTC.

The V call is TRBV5-6, the J call TRBJ2-7; D might be TRBD1 (6 bases). From germline, CDR1 is SGHDT and CDR2 YYEEEE. CDR3 length equals 13 residues. V was shortened by 5 bases and J by 3 bases, with 12 bases between the two germline ends. The CDR3 bases are TGTGCCAGCAGGGAGACAGGTAACTACGAGCAGTACTTC. This codes for CASRETGNYEQYF.

V and J are TRBV2 and TRBJ1-1; D possibly corresponds to TRBD1 (5 bases). The CDR3 runs 12 residues. Trimming cost V 7 bases and J 4 bases, with 10 bases left between them. Germline-derived CDR1 and CDR2 are SNHLY and FYNNEI. The CDR3: CASTGYFTEAFF. As DNA, the CDR3 is TGTGCCAGCACAGGGTATTTCACTGAAGCTTTCTTT.

This clone was seen a handful of times. V and J are TRBV5-4 and TRBJ1-2, with D unclear. Deletions cut 0 bases from V and 6 bases from J, with 9 bases between. The CDR3 covers 13 residues. Germline V gives CDR1 SGHNT, CDR2 YYREEE (reference sequence). The DNA for the CDR3 is TGTGCCAGCAGCTTGGATTCAGCCAATGGCTACACCTTC. Residues: CASSLDSANGYTF.

The chain recombines TRBV5-6 with TRBJ1-2; D gene unclear. Germline CDR1 and CDR2: SGHDT and YYEEEE. Between the trimmed V and J ends, which lost 1 base and 2 bases, there was a span of 6 bases. The CDR3 loop spans 13 amino acids. In DNA, the CDR3 is TGTGCCAGCAGCTTGACCGAGAACTATGGCTACACCTTC. Its translation is CASSLTENYGYTF.

In this sample, this clone turned up once. The genes are TRBV11-2 and TRBJ2-3, with 8 positions matching TRBD2. CDR1 is SGHAT, CDR2 FQNNGV, per germline. V lost 0 bases and J lost 1; bases outside the gene matches: 3. The CDR3 is made up of 16 amino acids. DNA for the CDR3: TGTGCCAGCAGCTTAGAACGGCGGGGGGGCACAGATACGCAGTATTTT. Its translation: CASSLERRGGTDTQYF.

The CDR3 DNA sequence: TGTGCCACTTCGACAGGGGGCACAGATACGCAGTATTTT. Its translation is CATSTGGTDTQYF. This sequence joins TRBV19 and TRBJ2-3, with TRBD1 matching 8 bases. Germline CDR1 and CDR2: LNHDA and SQIVND (reference sequence). The V gene end was trimmed by 10 bases and the J gene end by 1 base; junction bases not matched to a gene: 4. The CDR3 contains 13 residues. Filled out from reference TRBV19 and TRBJ2-3, the complete variable domain reads DGGITQSPKYLFRKEGQNVTLSCEQNLNHDAMYWYRQDPGQGLRLIYYSQIVNDFQKGDIAEGYSVSREKKESFPLTVTSAQKNPTAFYLCATSTGGTDTQYFGPGTRLTVL.

The V call is TRBV7-9, the J call TRBJ2-1; 12 bases line up with TRBD2. Per the germline V gene, CDR1 is SEHNR and CDR2 is FQNEAQ (reference sequence). The V gene end was trimmed by 5 bases and the J gene end by 1 base; junction bases not matched to a gene: 12. The CDR3 spans 19 residues. CDR3 in DNA: TGTGCCAGCAGCGCGCTAACCGCTAGCGGGGGGGTATCCTACAATGAGCAGTTCTTC. Its protein product is CASSALTASGGVSYNEQFF.

Comment on this clone: A read error may produce the germline difference seen at one junction end. The V call is TRBV30, the J call TRBJ1-2; 9 positions match TRBD1. Germline values: CDR1 GTSNPN, CDR2 SVGIG (reference sequence). There are 12 residues in the CDR3. CDR3 nucleotide sequence: TGTGCCCGGAGGGACAGGGATTATGGCTACACCTTC. Its protein product is CARRDRDYGYTF.

The rearrangement joins TRBV6-1 to TRBJ1-4, with TRBD1 identical over 10 bases. V was pared by 4 bases and J by 7 bases, with 9 bases of the junction left unmatched. Germline CDR1 reads MNHNS; CDR2 reads SASEGT. This CDR3 spans 16 amino acids. The DNA of the CDR3 is TGTGCCAGCAGTGGCCCTACCGGGACAGGGGCTGAAAAACTGTTTTTT. This sequence encodes CASSGPTGTGAEKLFF.

The chain is built from TRBV6-4 and TRBJ2-5; 7 bases line up with TRBD1. Looked up from germline, CDR1 is MRHNA and CDR2 is SNTAGT. Trimming removed 4 bases from V and 1 base from J; junction bases left unmatched: 15. This CDR3 comprises 18 residues. The CDR3 DNA reads TGTGCCAGCAGTGCTGGGGGAAACAGGGGCCGGGCCCAAGAGACCCAGTACTTC. Protein product: CASSAGGNRGRAQETQYF.

This clone was seen only once. The rearrangement links TRBV4-2 to TRBJ2-2; unclear D gene. The CDR3 runs to 14 residues. The ends were cut back, 6 bases at V and 7 bases at J, with 15 bases in the middle. CDR1 LGHNA and CDR2 YNFKEQ come from the germline V gene. CDR3 DNA sequence: TGTGCCAGCAGAGAGAAGGGCGCCGGCGGGGAGCTGTTTTTT. Protein sequence: CASREKGAGGELFF.

V usage is TRBV5-4 and J usage is TRBJ1-1; D remains ambiguous. The V end was cut by 3 bases, the J end by 4 bases, with 13 bases between. Germline V gene sequence: CDR1 SGHNT, CDR2 YYREEE (reference sequence). There are 14 residues in the CDR3. CDR3 DNA: TGTGCCAGCAGCTCGGAGACATCGGGCACTGAAGCTTTCTTT. Protein sequence: CASSSETSGTEAFF.

The chain combines TRBV19 with TRBJ2-3, with 11 bases lining up with TRBD2. Germline CDR1 and CDR2: LNHDA and SQIVND (reference sequence). V gave up 4 bases and J gave up 0 bases; unmatched junction bases: 3. The CDR3 length is 16 residues. The CDR3 DNA reads as TGTGCCAGTAGTACAGTAGCGGGGGGGAGCACAGATACGCAGTATTTT. It is translated as CASSTVAGGSTDTQYF.

This clone appeared a single time. The chain has TRBV4-1 and TRBJ2-3, with 9 bases aligning to TRBD2. J gave up 6 bases and V 1 base, and 8 bases lay outside the gene matches. The V gene's germline CDR1 is MGHRA and CDR2 YSYEKL. There are 16 residues in the CDR3. The CDR3 DNA is TGCGCCAGCAGCCAAGGGGTAGCGGGAGCTTTTGATACGCAGTATTTT. Translation gives CASSQGVAGAFDTQYF.

This chain joins TRBV11-1 and TRBJ2-1, with D unclear. The CDR3 runs 13 residues. Trimming took 0 bases from V and 6 from J, leaving 6 bases between them. In germline, CDR1 is SGHAT, CDR2 FQDESV (reference sequence). The CDR3 spells CASSLAELNEQFF. CDR3 nucleotide sequence: TGTGCCAGCAGCTTAGCGGAGCTCAATGAGCAGTTCTTC.

J is TRBJ2-3 and V is TRBV9; unclear D gene. Germline CDR1 reads SGDLS; CDR2 reads YYNGEE. The CDR3 is 13 residues long. Trimming stripped 3 bases from V and 6 bases from J, with 11 bases between. The CDR3 sequence is CASSEVGRDTQYF. CDR3 DNA: TGTGCCAGCAGCGAAGTGGGCAGGGATACGCAGTATTTT.

This rearrangement joins TRBV7-9 to TRBJ2-7; tentative D call: TRBD1 (5 bases). The CDR3 has 14 residues. Germline lookup yields CDR1 SEHNR and CDR2 FQNEAQ (reference sequence). V was trimmed by 5 bases and J by 9 bases, leaving 20 bases between them. This chain's CDR3 is CASSPGQPPRVQYF. Written as DNA, the CDR3 is TGTGCCAGCAGCCCCGGACAACCCCCTAGGGTGCAGTACTTC.

The chain joins TRBV28 to TRBJ2-3; 8 bases fit TRBD2. CDR1 is MDHEN, CDR2 SYDVKM, per germline. The CDR3 spans 14 residues. The junction had 0 bases not matched to a gene; V was cut back by 4 bases and J by 0 bases. In nucleotides, the CDR3 is TGTGCCAGCAGTTCTAGCGGGAGCACAGATACGCAGTATTTT. It yields the protein CASSSSGSTDTQYF.

This clone has just one count. Sequence at one end of the junction differs from germline and may be a read error. This chain connects TRBV18 to TRBJ2-3, with 8 bases that match TRBD2. The CDR3 covers 14 residues. Per germline, CDR1 KGHSH and CDR2 LQKENI. This CDR3 reads CASAPFGGGDTQYF. The CDR3 nucleotides read TGTGCCAGCGCACCGTTCGGGGGGGGAGATACGCAGTATTTT.

V usage is TRBV6-4 and J usage is TRBJ2-5; D unresolved. Germline CDR1 is MRHNA and CDR2 is SNTAGT. CDR3 size: 12 residues. Trimming took 4 bases from V and 3 from J, leaving 6 bases between them. DNA of the CDR3: TGTGCCAGCAGTGCGCCGGAAGAGACCCAGTACTTC. Translated: CASSAPEETQYF.